The rows below give T cell receptor beta chains drawn from one sample of a study of blood T cell repertoires in COVID-19. Profiled with immunoSEQ multiplex PCR; TCRdb holds only in-frame clones, not every one. The sample contains about 180,000 clones, about 81% of which appear only once. The sample was peripheral blood. These receptor sequences come from a woman of 80 years or more with COVID-19, enrolled during active disease. Each CDR3 is given with its conserved first and last residue. The order of the fields is D gene, V gene, clone size, J gene, CDR3 protein, CDR3 DNA. D genes are given only for firm matches. Some rows have no size entry. The others give once, few or many, or a class for an expanded clone.

d_gene: -
v_gene: TRBV9
abundance: few
j_gene: TRBJ2-7
CDR3aa: CASSVSGTVSYEQYF
CDR3nt: TGTGCCAGCAGCGTCTCTGGAACAGTCTCCTACGAGCAGTACTTC

d_gene: TRBD2
v_gene: TRBV24-1
abundance: -
j_gene: TRBJ2-1
CDR3aa: CATSEGRGGSFEQFF
CDR3nt: TGTGCCACCAGTGAGGGACGGGGCGGGAGCTTTGAGCAGTTCTTC

d_gene: TRBD1
v_gene: TRBV7-8
abundance: -
j_gene: TRBJ1-5
CDR3aa: CASSSNGQGYSNQPQHF
CDR3nt: TGTGCCAGCAGCTCAAACGGACAGGGTTATAGCAATCAGCCCCAGCATTTT

d_gene: -
v_gene: TRBV2
abundance: once
j_gene: TRBJ2-3
CDR3aa: CASNLWGEARTDTQYF
CDR3nt: TGTGCCAGCAATCTCTGGGGCGAGGCACGCACAGATACGCAGTATTTT

d_gene: -
v_gene: TRBV7-9
abundance: -
j_gene: TRBJ2-7
CDR3aa: CASSPGGGNYEQYF
CDR3nt: TGTGCCAGCAGCCCGGGGGGCGGGAACTACGAGCAGTACTTC

d_gene: TRBD2
v_gene: TRBV2
abundance: -
j_gene: TRBJ2-1
CDR3aa: CASSEQLAGQFF
CDR3nt: TGTGCCAGCAGTGAGCAACTAGCGGGGCAGTTCTTC

d_gene: TRBD1
v_gene: TRBV28
abundance: -
j_gene: TRBJ1-4
CDR3aa: CASSLRDRAYNEKLFF
CDR3nt: TGTGCCAGCAGCCTCCGGGACAGGGCATATAATGAAAAACTGTTTTTT

d_gene: -
v_gene: TRBV28
abundance: -
j_gene: TRBJ2-2
CDR3aa: CASSSLFLMELFF
CDR3nt: TGTGCCAGCAGTTCACTATTTCTTATGGAGCTGTTTTTT

d_gene: -
v_gene: TRBV28
abundance: -
j_gene: TRBJ2-2
CDR3aa: CASITRGSGELFF
CDR3nt: TGTGCCAGCATCACAAGAGGGTCCGGGGAGCTGTTTTTT

d_gene: -
v_gene: TRBV7-9
abundance: many
j_gene: TRBJ2-1
CDR3aa: CASSVWSGHNEQFF
CDR3nt: TGTGCCAGCAGTGTATGGAGTGGTCACAATGAGCAGTTCTTC

d_gene: TRBD2
v_gene: TRBV11-1
abundance: -
j_gene: TRBJ2-1
CDR3aa: CASSLELAGGPSEQFF
CDR3nt: TGTGCCAGCAGCTTAGAGTTGGCGGGAGGGCCGAGTGAGCAGTTCTTC

d_gene: -
v_gene: TRBV6-5
abundance: -
j_gene: TRBJ2-2
CDR3aa: CASSYSNTGELFF
CDR3nt: TGTGCCAGCAGTTATTCTAACACCGGGGAGCTGTTTTTT

d_gene: -
v_gene: TRBV27
abundance: -
j_gene: TRBJ2-1
CDR3aa: CASRVGGAPYNEQFF
CDR3nt: TGTGCCAGCAGAGTTGGAGGGGCCCCCTACAATGAGCAGTTCTTC

d_gene: TRBD1
v_gene: TRBV9
abundance: -
j_gene: TRBJ2-5
CDR3aa: CASSMAAGGWWETQYF
CDR3nt: TGTGCCAGCAGCATGGCGGCAGGGGGCTGGTGGGAGACCCAGTACTTC

d_gene: -
v_gene: TRBV7-9
abundance: -
j_gene: TRBJ1-3
CDR3aa: CASSLRDTYSGNTIYF
CDR3nt: TGTGCCAGCAGCTTAAGGGACACCTACTCTGGAAACACCATATATTTT

d_gene: -
v_gene: TRBV4-3
abundance: -
j_gene: TRBJ2-7
CDR3aa: CASSQDPTYEQYF
CDR3nt: TGCGCCAGCAGCCAAGATCCCACATACGAGCAGTACTTC

d_gene: -
v_gene: TRBV10-3
abundance: -
j_gene: TRBJ2-3
CDR3aa: CATEQGSSTDTQYF
CDR3nt: TGTGCCACAGAGCAGGGTTCGAGCACAGATACGCAGTATTTT

d_gene: TRBD1
v_gene: TRBV3-1/TRBV3-2
abundance: -
j_gene: TRBJ2-7
CDR3aa: CASSQGSGGRYEQYF
CDR3nt: TGTGCCAGCAGCCAAGGATCAGGGGGACGCTACGAGCAGTACTTC

d_gene: -
v_gene: TRBV9
abundance: -
j_gene: TRBJ1-1
CDR3aa: CASSVPVQGAGMNTEAFF
CDR3nt: TGTGCCAGCAGCGTCCCTGTTCAGGGCGCCGGAATGAACACTGAAGCTTTCTTT

d_gene: -
v_gene: TRBV2
abundance: few
j_gene: TRBJ1-2
CDR3aa: CASSEAIGGGYTF
CDR3nt: TGTGCCAGCAGTGAAGCGATAGGGGGTGGCTACACCTTC

d_gene: -
v_gene: TRBV5-6
abundance: -
j_gene: TRBJ2-5
CDR3aa: CASSLGQRETQYF
CDR3nt: TGTGCCAGCAGCTTGGGGCAGCGTGAGACCCAGTACTTC

d_gene: TRBD1
v_gene: TRBV14
abundance: -
j_gene: TRBJ1-2
CDR3aa: CASSPLGQGSHTF
CDR3nt: TGTGCCAGCAGCCCGCTGGGACAGGGATCCCACACCTTC

d_gene: -
v_gene: TRBV7-2
abundance: -
j_gene: TRBJ2-1
CDR3aa: CASSPQSARNEQFF
CDR3nt: TGTGCCAGCAGCCCACAAAGCGCTAGGAATGAGCAGTTCTTC

d_gene: TRBD2
v_gene: TRBV7-2
abundance: -
j_gene: TRBJ2-1
CDR3aa: CASSFFSGGGNEQFF
CDR3nt: TGTGCCAGCAGCTTCTTTAGCGGGGGGGGGAATGAGCAGTTCTTC

d_gene: -
v_gene: TRBV28
abundance: -
j_gene: TRBJ1-5
CDR3aa: CASSLDTRLTIKPQHF
CDR3nt: TGTGCCAGCAGTCTGGACACCCGGCTAACAATCAAGCCCCAGCATTTT

d_gene: -
v_gene: TRBV18
abundance: -
j_gene: TRBJ1-2
CDR3aa: CASSPRRGVEGYTF
CDR3nt: TGTGCCAGCTCACCTCGTCGGGGAGTTGAGGGCTACACCTTC

d_gene: -
v_gene: TRBV18
abundance: -
j_gene: TRBJ2-2
CDR3aa: CASSPKDRPNTGELFF
CDR3nt: TGTGCCAGCTCACCAAAGGACAGACCGAACACCGGGGAGCTGTTTTTT

d_gene: -
v_gene: TRBV9
abundance: -
j_gene: TRBJ2-1
CDR3aa: CASSVDWGPYNEQFF
CDR3nt: TGTGCCAGCAGCGTAGATTGGGGCCCCTACAATGAGCAGTTCTTC

d_gene: -
v_gene: TRBV21-1
abundance: -
j_gene: TRBJ1-6
CDR3aa: CASSKGDRGRNNSPLHF
CDR3nt: TGTGCCAGCAGCAAGGGGGACAGGGGGCGAAATAATTCACCCCTCCACTTT

d_gene: TRBD1
v_gene: TRBV19
abundance: few
j_gene: TRBJ1-1
CDR3aa: CASSGTAMNTEAFF
CDR3nt: TGTGCCAGTAGTGGGACAGCGATGAACACTGAAGCTTTCTTT

d_gene: TRBD2
v_gene: TRBV7-9
abundance: -
j_gene: TRBJ2-3
CDR3aa: CASSLVPSGISTDTQYF
CDR3nt: TGTGCCAGCAGCTTAGTACCCAGCGGGATTAGCACAGATACGCAGTATTTT

d_gene: TRBD1
v_gene: TRBV28
abundance: -
j_gene: TRBJ1-1
CDR3aa: CASSLLGQGVDEAFF
CDR3nt: TGTGCCAGCAGTTTACTCGGACAGGGGGTTGATGAAGCTTTCTTT

d_gene: TRBD2
v_gene: TRBV28
abundance: -
j_gene: TRBJ2-2
CDR3aa: CASRLTSGRAGFTGELFF
CDR3nt: TGTGCCAGCAGACTGACTAGCGGGAGGGCCGGGTTCACCGGGGAGCTGTTTTTT

d_gene: -
v_gene: TRBV12-3/TRBV12-4
abundance: -
j_gene: TRBJ2-7
CDR3aa: CASSFAAYEQYF
CDR3nt: TGTGCCAGCAGTTTTGCAGCCTACGAGCAGTACTTC

d_gene: -
v_gene: TRBV4-2
abundance: few
j_gene: TRBJ1-2
CDR3aa: CASSQATDSNYGYTF
CDR3nt: TGTGCCAGCAGCCAAGCGACGGACTCTAACTATGGCTACACCTTC

d_gene: TRBD1
v_gene: TRBV19
abundance: -
j_gene: TRBJ2-1
CDR3aa: CASSIQGANNEQFF
CDR3nt: TGTGCCAGTAGTATACAGGGGGCGAACAATGAGCAGTTCTTC

d_gene: TRBD2
v_gene: TRBV5-4
abundance: -
j_gene: TRBJ2-1
CDR3aa: CASTPGTSGYNEQFF
CDR3nt: TGTGCCAGCACCCCAGGGACTAGCGGTTACAATGAGCAGTTCTTC

d_gene: -
v_gene: TRBV7-9
abundance: -
j_gene: TRBJ1-1
CDR3aa: CASSFYSGVRTEAFF
CDR3nt: TGTGCCAGCAGCTTTTATTCGGGAGTTCGAACTGAAGCTTTCTTT

d_gene: TRBD1
v_gene: TRBV28
abundance: -
j_gene: TRBJ2-2
CDR3aa: CASSSDRVLAGELFF
CDR3nt: TGTGCCAGCAGTTCGGACAGGGTGTTGGCCGGGGAGCTGTTTTTT

d_gene: -
v_gene: TRBV11-2
abundance: -
j_gene: TRBJ1-6
CDR3aa: CASSLDLKIPPHF
CDR3nt: TGTGCCAGCAGCTTAGATCTAAAGATCCCACCCCACTTT

d_gene: TRBD2
v_gene: TRBV5-4
abundance: -
j_gene: TRBJ2-5
CDR3aa: CASSLRLAGQETQYF
CDR3nt: TGTGCCAGCAGCCTGAGACTAGCGGGACAAGAGACCCAGTACTTC

d_gene: -
v_gene: TRBV16
abundance: -
j_gene: TRBJ2-7
CDR3aa: CASSQPTDVGGLGYEQYF
CDR3nt: TGTGCCAGCAGCCAACCGACCGACGTGGGGGGGCTAGGCTACGAGCAGTACTTC

d_gene: -
v_gene: TRBV19
abundance: -
j_gene: TRBJ1-6
CDR3aa: CASSARSSYNSPLHF
CDR3nt: TGTGCCAGTAGTGCCCGCAGCTCCTATAATTCACCCCTCCACTTT

d_gene: TRBD1
v_gene: TRBV5-4
abundance: -
j_gene: TRBJ2-2
CDR3aa: CASSFDRGGTGELFF
CDR3nt: TGTGCCAGCAGCTTCGACAGGGGGGGGACCGGGGAGCTGTTTTTT

d_gene: TRBD1
v_gene: TRBV28
abundance: -
j_gene: TRBJ2-1
CDR3aa: CASSTQRTGGINEQFF
CDR3nt: TGTGCCAGCAGTACGCAAAGGACAGGGGGAATAAATGAGCAGTTCTTC

d_gene: TRBD1
v_gene: TRBV29-1
abundance: once
j_gene: TRBJ2-3
CDR3aa: CSVDLGQGFPDTQYF
CDR3nt: TGCAGCGTTGATTTGGGACAGGGATTTCCAGATACGCAGTATTTT

d_gene: TRBD1
v_gene: TRBV6-4
abundance: -
j_gene: TRBJ1-1
CDR3aa: CASSRGMNTEAFF
CDR3nt: TGTGCCAGCAGCAGGGGGATGAACACTGAAGCTTTCTTT

d_gene: -
v_gene: TRBV9
abundance: -
j_gene: TRBJ2-3
CDR3aa: CASSVRREGTDTQYF
CDR3nt: TGTGCCAGCAGCGTTAGGAGGGAAGGGACAGATACGCAGTATTTT